The source of this T cell receptor beta chain is a study of CXCR3-negative and CXCR3-positive naive CD8 T cells. Findings of the study overall: Researchers report that CXCR3-positive naive cells carry more hydrophobic TRB CDR3s than CXCR3-negative naive cells.

This CDR3 is 12 amino acids long. Germline V gene data show CDR1 as SNHLY and CDR2 as FYNNEI. As for this clonotype: Its target is not known.

It was by 5' RACE with UMI labels that the TRB cDNA libraries were prepared. TCRdb processed the 5' RACE reads again and assigns one entry to each CDR3 protein, with no DNA. The sample totals about 110,000 distinct CDR3 sequences. V is TRBV2 and J is TRBJ2-7; the TCRdb D gene call, TRBD1, has no DNA to confirm it. The sequencing input was naive CXCR3+ CD8+ T cells from blood. Subset here: CD45RO-CCR7+CD27+CD95- naive CD8+ T cells expressing CXCR3 (TNR3+). The sequence was collected from a human donor in good health. Some clones in this sample may be carry-over from other donors' samples. Here the CDR3 reads CASLSGSYEQYF.